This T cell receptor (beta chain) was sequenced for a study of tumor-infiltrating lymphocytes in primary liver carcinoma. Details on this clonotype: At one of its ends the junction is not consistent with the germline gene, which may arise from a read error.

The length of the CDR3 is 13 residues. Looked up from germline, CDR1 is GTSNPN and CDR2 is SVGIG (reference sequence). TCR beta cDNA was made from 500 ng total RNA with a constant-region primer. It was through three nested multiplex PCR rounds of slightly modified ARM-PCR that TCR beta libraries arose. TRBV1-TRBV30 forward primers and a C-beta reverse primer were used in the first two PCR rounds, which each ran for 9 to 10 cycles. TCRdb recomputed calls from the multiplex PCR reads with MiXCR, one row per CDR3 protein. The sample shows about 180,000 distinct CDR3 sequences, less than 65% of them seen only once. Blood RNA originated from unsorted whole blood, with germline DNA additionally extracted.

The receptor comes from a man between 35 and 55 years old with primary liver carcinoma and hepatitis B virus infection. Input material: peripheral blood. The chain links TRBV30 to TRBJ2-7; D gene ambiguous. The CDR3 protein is CTWSLSGVAEQYF. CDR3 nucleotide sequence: TGTACCTGGAGTTTGTCAGGAGTGGCTGAGCAGTACTTC. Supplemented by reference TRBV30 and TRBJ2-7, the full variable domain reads SQTIHQWPATLVQPVGSPLSLECTVEGTSNPNLYWYRQAAGRGLQLLFYSVGIGQISSEVPQNLSASRPQDRQFILSSKKLLLSDSGFYLCTWSLSGVAEQYFGPGTRLTVT.